The 27 T cell receptor beta chains below all came from one sample that was sequenced in a study of graft-versus-host responses after intestinal transplantation. Only in-frame clones appear in the TCRdb table, and some are missing; sequencing was by immunoSEQ multiplex PCR. The table lists approximately 82,000 clones, 90% to 95% of them singletons. Their antigens are not known. Sample: unstimulated CD8+ T cells sorted from spleen or lymph node cells, taken before transplant. All receptors come from a human donor who was the organ donor for an intestinal transplant.

The V call is TRBV27, the J call TRBJ1-6; the D gene is possibly TRBD1 (5 bases). The CDR3 consists of 14 residues. CDR1 is MNHEY, CDR2 SMNVEV, per germline (reference sequence). Deletions cut 6 bases from V and 8 bases from J, with 14 bases between. In DNA, the CDR3 is TGTGCCAGCAGGGAGGGGTTGTCGGATTCACCCCTCCACTTT. Protein product: CASREGLSDSPLHF.

The chain joins TRBV16 to TRBJ2-3; D might be TRBD2 (6 bases). Trimming pared 4 bases from V and 0 bases from J, leaving 8 bases between. The CDR3 is 14 residues long. CDR1 and CDR2 (germline): KGHSY, FQNENV. CDR3 coding DNA: TGTGCCAGCAGCCCTGGGACTAGCACAGATACGCAGTATTTT. It translates to CASSPGTSTDTQYF. Complete variable domain (other parts from reference TRBV16 and TRBJ2-3): GEEVAQTPKHLVRGEGQKAKLYCAPIKGHSYVFWYQQVLKNEFKFLISFQNENVFDETGMPKERFSAKCLPNSPCSLEIQATKLEDSAVYFCASSPGTSTDTQYFGPGTRLTVL.

The CDR3 coding sequence is TGTGCCAGCAGCCGAGCCCTACCAACCTACGAGCAGTACTTC. Its translation: CASSRALPTYEQYF. The gene calls are TRBV7-8 and TRBJ2-7; D ambiguous. V lost 5 bases to trimming and J lost 2 bases, with 13 bases between them. CDR1 SGHVS and CDR2 FQNEAQ come from the germline V gene. This CDR3 has 14 amino acids.

This chain links TRBV28 with TRBJ2-1; 9 positions match TRBD1. The CDR3 runs 16 residues. Trimming removed 5 bases from V and 2 bases from J; junction bases left unmatched: 7. Germline V CDR1 and CDR2: MDHEN, SYDVKM. CDR3 nucleotide sequence: TGTGCCAGCAGTCCCCCCGGACAGGGGACCTACAATGAGCAGTTCTTC. Encoded protein: CASSPPGQGTYNEQFF. Drawing the rest from reference TRBV28 and TRBJ2-1, the complete variable domain is DVKVTQSSRYLVKRTGEKVFLECVQDMDHENMFWYRQDPGLGLRLIYFSYDVKMKEKGDIPEGYSVSREKKERFSLILESASTNQTSMYLCASSPPGQGTYNEQFFGPGTRLTVL.

This sequence joins TRBV7-3 and TRBJ2-2, with D possibly TRBD2 on 5 matching bases. CDR1 SGHTA and CDR2 FQGTGA come from the germline V gene. The CDR3 runs to 14 residues. V lost 5 bases to trimming and J lost 3 bases, with 10 bases between them. CDR3 in DNA: TGTGCCAGCAGCCCGGACTCTCACACCGGGGAGCTGTTTTTT. It translates to CASSPDSHTGELFF.

The chain employs TRBV28 and TRBJ2-3; 7 positions match TRBD2. Losses at the gene ends were 3 bases for V and 10 bases for J; bases not matched to a gene: 40. The CDR3 extends over 24 amino acids. CDR1 and CDR2 from the germline V gene are MDHEN and SYDVKM. CDR3 coding DNA: TGTGCCAGCAGTTTGGGCCTTTCACCCGGACCCTTTGGAGCGGGGCACCCACCTCCTCCTCCGCAGTATTTT. Residues: CASSLGLSPGPFGAGHPPPPPQYF.

The chain uses TRBV9 and TRBJ1-6; the D is unclear. This CDR3 contains 12 residues. CDR1 and CDR2 (germline): SGDLS, YYNGEE. V lost 4 bases and J 10 bases, leaving 9 bases between the germline ends. In DNA, the CDR3 is TGTGCCAGCAGCCCTTTAGAATCACCCCTCCACTTT. It codes for CASSPLESPLHF.

The chain employs TRBV6-5 and TRBJ1-6; the D gene is possibly TRBD1 (6 bases). The V end was cut by 5 bases, the J end by 7 bases, with 9 bases between. The CDR3 has 13 residues. CDR1 and CDR2 (germline): MNHEY, SVGAGI. In DNA, the CDR3 is TGTGCCAGCAGTCGGGACACGAATTCACCCCTCCACTTT. This sequence encodes CASSRDTNSPLHF.

The CDR3 DNA reads TGTGCCAGCAGCTTGGAGTCGGGGGTGGTGGGCACAGATACGCAGTATTTT. Translation: CASSLESGVVGTDTQYF. The genes are TRBV5-4 and TRBJ2-3, with D possibly being TRBD2 (6 bases). This CDR3 region has 17 residues. Germline V gene lookup returns CDR1 SGHNT and CDR2 YYREEE (reference sequence). The ends were cut back, 0 bases at V and 1 base at J, with 15 bases in the middle.

The J gene is TRBJ2-7, the V gene TRBV7-9; D perhaps matches TRBD2 (6 bases). This CDR3 comprises 16 residues. CDR1 and CDR2 from the germline V gene are SEHNR and FQNEAQ (reference sequence). Between the trimmed V and J ends, which lost 5 bases and 4 bases, there was a span of 21 bases. Written as DNA, the CDR3 is TGTGCCAGCAGCGAGCCGGGAGTCAACCTAAGATACGAGCAGTACTTC. Protein sequence: CASSEPGVNLRYEQYF.

This chain links TRBV4-2 with TRBJ2-3, with TRBD2 matching over 14 bases. The germline gives CDR1 LGHNA, CDR2 YNFKEQ. CDR3 size: 17 residues. J lost 5 bases, V lost 5 bases, and 9 bases had no gene match. CDR3 nucleotide sequence: TGTGCCAGCAGCTCTGGGACTAGCGGGAGAATTGGAGATACGCAGTATTTT. Its translation: CASSSGTSGRIGDTQYF.

The chain couples TRBV6-1 to TRBJ2-2; 9 bases fit TRBD1. The CDR3 is 15 amino acids. Trimming took 4 bases from V and 3 from J; bases not matched to a gene: 3. Germline values: CDR1 MNHNS, CDR2 SASEGT. The CDR3 loop reads CASSVGDRDTGELFF. The CDR3 region has the DNA TGTGCCAGCAGTGTCGGGGACAGGGACACCGGGGAGCTGTTTTTT.

Turning to this clone: The junction departs from the called germline gene at one end, perhaps through a read error. The identical CDR3 is also encoded by other nucleotide sequences in the sample. V gene TRBV27 combines with J gene TRBJ1-1, with D perhaps matching TRBD1 (5 bases). Germline values: CDR1 MNHEY, CDR2 SMNVEV (reference sequence). The CDR3 consists of 16 residues. The CDR3 protein is CASSPSWGELNTEAFF. The CDR3 DNA is TGTGCCAGCAGTCCCAGCTGGGGGGAGCTGAACACTGAAGCCTTCTTT.

This clone occurred a few times. The V call is TRBV6-5, the J call TRBJ2-1, with 9 positions matching TRBD2. The CDR3 sequence is 14 residues long. J lost 10 bases, V lost 2 bases, and 6 bases had no gene match. CDR1 and CDR2 (germline): MNHEY, SVGAGI. The CDR3 reads CASSYGGGAREQFF. CDR3 DNA: TGTGCCAGCAGTTACGGCGGGGGGGCGCGGGAGCAGTTCTTC.

J is TRBJ1-1 and V is TRBV7-9; D not resolved. The germline V gene encodes CDR1 SEHNR and CDR2 FQNEAQ (reference sequence). Trimming shortened V by 1 base and J by 4 bases, and 19 bases separated the two germline ends. The CDR3 length is 17 residues. The DNA for the CDR3 is TGTGCCAGCAGCTTAGGGATTGAGGGTTTTGTAATCACTGAAGCTTTCTTT. Translated: CASSLGIEGFVITEAFF. Together with reference TRBV7-9 and TRBJ1-1, the CDR3 gives the full variable domain: DTGVSQNPRHKITKRGQNVTFRCDPISEHNRLYWYRQTLGQGPEFLTYFQNEAQLEKSRLLSDRFSAERPKGSFSTLEIQRTEQGDSAMYLCASSLGIEGFVITEAFFGQGTRLTVV.

V and J are TRBV13 and TRBJ2-1; 8 bases fit TRBD2. Looked up from germline, CDR1 is PRHDT and CDR2 is FYEKMQ (reference sequence). The CDR3 has 16 residues. V lost 5 bases to trimming and J lost 0 bases; unmatched junction nucleotides: 6. The CDR3 DNA reads TGTGCCAGCAGCCCCGAAAGCGGGGGCTCCTACAATGAGCAGTTCTTC. As protein: CASSPESGGSYNEQFF.

J is TRBJ1-1 and V is TRBV11-3, with D maybe TRBD1 (5 bases). The CDR3 is 13 residues long. The V end lost 3 bases, the J end lost 3 bases, and 8 bases lay between the germline ends. The germline V gene has CDR1 SGHNT and CDR2 YENEEA. The DNA of the CDR3 is TGTGCCAGCAGCTTTTGGGGGGACACTGAAGCTTTCTTT. Its protein is CASSFWGDTEAFF.

The chain couples TRBV4-1 to TRBJ2-1, with TRBD2 identical over 8 bases. CDR1 is MGHRA, CDR2 YSYEKL, per germline. CDR3 length: 15 residues. V shed 4 bases and J 3 bases; nucleotides not matched to a gene: 5. The CDR3 region has the DNA TGCGCCAGCAGCCCTGAGCGGGGGCTCTACAATGAGCAGTTCTTC. Its protein is CASSPERGLYNEQFF.

This chain links TRBV27 with TRBJ1-2; TRBD1 agrees at 9 bases. CDR1 is MNHEY and CDR2 is SMNVEV in the germline V gene (reference sequence). The junction had 2 bases not matched to a gene; V was cut back by 5 bases and J by 4 bases. There are 13 residues in the CDR3. This chain's CDR3 is CASSPGQGYGYTF. CDR3 DNA sequence: TGTGCCAGCAGTCCGGGACAGGGCTATGGCTACACCTTC.

The chain has TRBV27 and TRBJ1-2; D perhaps matches TRBD1 (6 bases). Germline V gene data show CDR1 as MNHEY and CDR2 as SMNVEV (reference sequence). There are 16 residues in the CDR3. V lost 0 bases and J lost 8, with 19 bases in between. The CDR3 DNA sequence: TGTGCCAGCAGTTTATCGAGGAGGCAGGGGCTAGTCGGCTACACCTTC. This gives the protein CASSLSRRQGLVGYTF.

This clone appeared once. The rearrangement joins TRBV5-5 to TRBJ2-7; weak D call: TRBD2 (5 bases). This CDR3 comprises 14 residues. From germline, CDR1 is SGHKS and CDR2 YYEKEE (reference sequence). The V gene lost 2 bases and the J gene lost 6 bases, with 15 bases spanning the gap. The CDR3 loop is CASSFPLAPGEQYF. For the CDR3, the DNA is TGTGCCAGCAGCTTCCCGCTAGCCCCTGGCGAGCAGTACTTC.

The chain carries TRBV13 and TRBJ1-5; no clear D. The CDR3 runs to 12 residues. Trimming left V 0 bases short and J 6 bases short, with 3 bases between. Germline CDR1 is PRHDT and CDR2 is FYEKMQ (reference sequence). DNA of the CDR3: TGTGCCAGCAGCTTAGGGGCTCAGCCCCAGCATTTT. The encoded protein is CASSLGAQPQHF.

V is TRBV7-9 and J is TRBJ1-1; TRBD1 matches 7 bases. Germline CDR1 SEHNR, CDR2 FQNEAQ (reference sequence). V was clipped by 4 bases and J by 3 bases; unmatched bases: 8. The CDR3 runs to 15 residues. CDR3 in DNA: TGTGCCAGCAGCTCTGGATTAGGGGGCTACACTGAAGCTTTCTTT. Translated: CASSSGLGGYTEAFF.

The chain employs TRBV2 and TRBJ1-5, with D maybe TRBD1 (5 bases). Germline V gene data show CDR1 as SNHLY and CDR2 as FYNNEI. V lost 6 bases, J lost 5 bases, and 14 bases lay in between. This CDR3 is built from 14 residues. The CDR3 spells CASRKSGYDQPQHF. Written as DNA, the CDR3 is TGTGCCAGCAGGAAATCAGGGTATGATCAGCCCCAGCATTTT.

The chain recombines TRBV5-5 with TRBJ1-2, with D perhaps TRBD1 (5 bases). CDR3 length equals 15 residues. Looked up from germline, CDR1 is SGHKS and CDR2 is YYEKEE (reference sequence). Deletions cut 1 base from V and 0 bases from J, with 10 bases between. The CDR3 DNA follows: TGTGCCAGCAGCTTGAGTAAGACAGCTAACTATGGCTACACCTTC. This translates into CASSLSKTANYGYTF.

The CDR3 nucleotides are TGCGCCAGCAGCCAAGGCGGGAGTCCTTTCCCCTACGAGCAGTACTTC. Amino acids: CASSQGGSPFPYEQYF. The chain recombines TRBV4-1 with TRBJ2-7; 7 positions agree with TRBD2. Losses at the gene ends were 1 base for V and 2 bases for J; bases not matched to a gene: 8. Germline loops: CDR1 MGHRA, CDR2 YSYEKL. The CDR3 length is 16 residues.

This chain links TRBV7-8 with TRBJ2-5, with 7 positions matching TRBD1. CDR3 size: 18 residues. The germline CDR1 and CDR2 sequences are SGHVS and FQNEAQ. V gave up 2 bases and J gave up 1 base; unmatched junction bases: 13. This chain's CDR3 is CASSLPRTGPLSQETQYF. The CDR3 nucleotides are TGTGCCAGCAGCTTACCTAGGACAGGCCCCCTTTCCCAAGAGACCCAGTACTTC.